One and the same sample provided the 32 T cell receptor beta chains below, sequenced in a study of cytomegalovirus exposure and HLA in healthy donors. Amplification used 60 Vbeta primers and 13 Jbeta primers. The repertoire was sequenced with immunoSEQ multiplex PCR; TCRdb's copy has only in-frame clones and lacks some. The repertoire holds over 55,000 clones, around 83% seen once, with 1.7% in the top ten. Source material: PBMCs. These receptors were obtained from a man aged 35 to 55 in good health and CMV-seronegative.

This chain connects TRBV5-4 to TRBJ2-5; TRBD2 matches 7 bases. With 1 base clipped from V and 3 bases from J, the junction kept 6 bases outside the gene matches. In germline, CDR1 is SGHNT, CDR2 YYREEE (reference sequence). The CDR3 is made up of 15 amino acids. The CDR3: CASSLTGGPKETQYF. The DNA for the CDR3 is TGTGCCAGCAGCTTGACGGGGGGACCCAAAGAGACCCAGTACTTC.

The chain recombines TRBV6-6 with TRBJ1-2, with D possibly matching TRBD1 (6 bases). The V gene lost 6 bases and the J gene lost 8 bases, with 19 bases spanning the gap. There are 14 residues in the CDR3. Germline V gene lookup returns CDR1 MNHNY and CDR2 SVGAGI (reference sequence). CDR3 protein: CASRSRQEWFGYTF. The DNA of the CDR3 is TGTGCCAGCAGGAGTCGACAGGAGTGGTTCGGCTACACCTTC.

The V gene is TRBV5-6, the J gene TRBJ2-1; the match to TRBD2 covers 15 bases. CDR1 SGHDT and CDR2 YYEEEE come from the germline V gene. This CDR3 has 17 amino acids. J lost 5 bases, V lost 2 bases, and 5 bases had no gene match. CDR3 region: CASSLRGLAGGNNEQFF. Written as DNA, the CDR3 is TGTGCCAGCAGCTTACGGGGACTAGCGGGGGGTAACAATGAGCAGTTCTTC.

The chain employs TRBV14 and TRBJ2-7, with 8 bases fitting TRBD1. This CDR3 is built from 15 residues. CDR1 SGHDN and CDR2 FVKESK come from the germline V gene. After removal of 6 bases from V and 0 bases from J, the junction contained 7 bases not matched to a gene. CDR3 DNA: TGTGCCAGCAGTTTCGGACAGGGAAGCTCCTACGAGCAGTACTTC. Protein: CASSFGQGSSYEQYF.

A single count supports this clone. CDR3 residues: CASSVSDQETQYF. In nucleotides, the CDR3 is TGTGCCAGTAGTGTGTCAGACCAAGAGACCCAGTACTTC. This chain connects TRBV19 to TRBJ2-5; D remains ambiguous. Trimming shortened V by 5 bases and J by 0 bases, and 7 bases separated the two germline ends. CDR3 length: 13 amino acids. Looked up from germline, CDR1 is LNHDA and CDR2 is SQIVND (reference sequence).

The V gene is TRBV5-1, the J gene TRBJ2-1, with 8 nucleotides matching TRBD2. CDR1 and CDR2 (germline): SGHRS, YFSETQ. The V segment lost 0 bases and the J segment 2 bases; nucleotides outside the gene matches: 7. The CDR3 is 17 residues long. CDR3: CASSLATGGITYNEQFF. CDR3 coding DNA: TGCGCCAGCAGCTTGGCGACGGGAGGGATAACCTACAATGAGCAGTTCTTC.

This clone has a single count. J is TRBJ2-1 and V is TRBV6-6; perhaps TRBD2 as D (6 bases). The CDR3 has 13 residues. The germline V gene has CDR1 MNHNY and CDR2 SVGAGI (reference sequence). V was trimmed by 0 bases and J by 10 bases, leaving 10 bases between them. The DNA for the CDR3 is TGTGCCAGCAGTTACTCGAAGCTAGCGGAGCAGTTCTTC. Amino acids: CASSYSKLAEQFF.

CDR3 region: CAWGQTYEQYF. The CDR3 DNA sequence: TGTGCCTGGGGACAAACCTACGAGCAGTACTTC. The chain recombines TRBV30 with TRBJ2-7; tentatively, D is TRBD1 (5 bases). Looked up from germline, CDR1 is GTSNPN and CDR2 is SVGIG (reference sequence). The CDR3 has 11 amino acids. Trimming removed 5 bases from V and 2 bases from J, with 7 bases in between. The full variable domain, its missing parts supplied by reference TRBV30 and TRBJ2-7, is SQTIHQWPATLVQPVGSPLSLECTVEGTSNPNLYWYRQAAGRGLQLLFYSVGIGQISSEVPQNLSASRPQDRQFILSSKKLLLSDSGFYLCAWGQTYEQYFGPGTRLTVT.

This clone was seen only once. This chain uses TRBV11-2 with TRBJ2-3; 11 bases match TRBD2. Germline CDR1 SGHAT, CDR2 FQNNGV. The CDR3 runs to 15 residues. With V trimmed by 4 bases and J by 8 bases, 8 bases remained unmatched. CDR3 sequence: CASSSLAGGPPTQYF. The CDR3 DNA follows: TGTGCCAGCAGCTCCTTAGCGGGGGGGCCCCCTACGCAGTATTTT.

The rearrangement links TRBV11-3 to TRBJ1-2; a weak D match, TRBD1 (6 bases). V dropped 1 base and J dropped 1 base, with 16 bases sitting between them. This CDR3 region has 17 residues. Germline V gene data show CDR1 as SGHNT and CDR2 as YENEEA. CDR3 in DNA: TGTGCCAGCAGCTTAGTGGGTACAGGGTCAGATAACTATGGCTACACCTTC. Residues: CASSLVGTGSDNYGYTF.

The rearrangement joins TRBV4-1 to TRBJ1-2; no clear D. V was shortened by 3 bases and J by 8 bases, with 16 bases between the two germline ends. CDR3 size: 14 residues. Germline CDR1 reads MGHRA; CDR2 reads YSYEKL. The CDR3 DNA sequence: TGCGCCAGCAGCCAGGACTCCGTGGGGTGGGGCTACACCTTC. The encoded protein is CASSQDSVGWGYTF.

V is TRBV7-6 and J is TRBJ2-6; possibly TRBD1 for D (6 bases). Germline CDR1 reads SGHVS; CDR2 reads FNYEAQ. The CDR3 contains 14 residues. V dropped 11 bases and J dropped 0 bases, with 11 bases sitting between them. As DNA, the CDR3 is TGTGCCTCCCACAGGGTCTCTGGGGCCAACGTCCTGACTTTC. Residues: CASHRVSGANVLTF.

The chain links TRBV30 to TRBJ2-7, with 9 positions matching TRBD2. V shed 8 bases, J shed 6 bases, and the junction held 17 bases outside the gene matches. This CDR3 spans 15 amino acids. The germline V gene encodes CDR1 GTSNPN and CDR2 SVGIG (reference sequence). The CDR3 nucleotides read TGTGCCCTCAGAGGGCTAGCGGGGACGCTGGGCGAGCAGTACTTC. Its translation: CALRGLAGTLGEQYF.

The chain links TRBV2 to TRBJ1-2; a possible D gene is TRBD1 (6 bases). Germline CDR1 and CDR2: SNHLY and FYNNEI. Trimming shortened V by 7 bases and J by 4 bases, and 10 bases separated the two germline ends. The CDR3 runs to 12 residues. The CDR3 DNA sequence: TGTGCCAGCAACAGGGCTGCCTATGGCTACACCTTC. Its protein is CASNRAAYGYTF.

The genes are TRBV7-8 and TRBJ2-7; TRBD1 aligns across 11 bases. Germline V gene sequence: CDR1 SGHVS, CDR2 FQNEAQ. The CDR3 runs to 15 residues. Unmatched junction bases numbered 9, after V lost 5 bases and J lost 6 bases. The CDR3 protein is CASSHAGTGGGEQYF. For the CDR3, the DNA is TGTGCCAGCAGCCACGCCGGGACAGGGGGTGGCGAGCAGTACTTC.

The chain is built from TRBV11-2 and TRBJ1-3; maybe TRBD1 (6 bases). This CDR3 is 16 amino acids long. Germline V gene data show CDR1 as SGHAT and CDR2 as FQNNGV. Between the trimmed V and J ends, which lost 5 bases and 4 bases, there was a span of 18 bases. DNA of the CDR3: TGTGCCAGCAGCGGAAGGGGGGGGCGTAGAGGAAACACCATATATTTT. This sequence encodes CASSGRGGRRGNTIYF. Full variable domain (missing parts from reference TRBV11-2 and TRBJ1-3): EAGVAQSPRYKIIEKRQSVAFWCNPISGHATLYWYQQILGQGPKLLIQFQNNGVVDDSQLPKDRFSAERLKGVDSTLKIQPAKLEDSAVYLCASSGRGGRRGNTIYFGEGSWLTVV.

The chain combines TRBV7-2 with TRBJ2-7, with a possible D match to TRBD1 (7 bases). Germline CDR1 SGHTA, CDR2 FQGNSA. The V end lost 5 bases, the J end lost 9 bases, and 17 bases lay between the germline ends. CDR3 length equals 13 residues. CDR3 nucleotide sequence: TGTGCCAGCAGCGACAGGGACTTACGACTGCAGTACTTC. Its translation is CASSDRDLRLQYF.

The V gene is TRBV28, the J gene TRBJ1-4; 11 bases fit TRBD1. This CDR3 contains 17 residues. V trimming: 5 bases; J trimming: 0 bases; junction bases outside the gene matches: 5. The germline CDR1 and CDR2 sequences are MDHEN and SYDVKM. In DNA form, the CDR3 reads TGTGCCAGCAGTAAAAGGGGACAGGGGGCAACTAATGAAAAACTGTTTTTT. Translating gives CASSKRGQGATNEKLFF.

This sequence joins TRBV29-1 and TRBJ2-1; D possibly corresponds to TRBD2 (6 bases). Per germline, CDR1 SQVTM and CDR2 ANQGSEA. Trimming stripped 4 bases from V and 4 bases from J, with 17 bases between. The CDR3 consists of 15 residues. CDR3 loop: CSVVLATPMYNEQFF. CDR3 coding DNA: TGCAGCGTTGTCCTAGCGACCCCCATGTACAATGAGCAGTTCTTC.

The chain joins TRBV4-1 to TRBJ1-6; D remains ambiguous. The germline V and J ends were trimmed by 0 bases and 7 bases, with 16 bases remaining between them. Germline CDR1 reads MGHRA; CDR2 reads YSYEKL. This CDR3 is built from 17 residues. The CDR3 DNA is TGCGCCAGCAGCCAAGAGAGGTTCGGCCGGCCGAATTCACCCCTCCACTTT. It specifies CASSQERFGRPNSPLHF.

Here the CDR3 DNA reads TGCGCCAGCAGGACCGAGACAGGAAGGACCGGGGAGCTGTTTTTT. Its translation is CASRTETGRTGELFF. The chain joins TRBV5-1 to TRBJ2-2; possibly TRBD1 for D (6 bases). V gave up 5 bases and J gave up 5 bases, with 16 bases separating them. The CDR3 runs to 15 residues. Germline loops: CDR1 SGHRS, CDR2 YFSETQ.

This chain connects TRBV5-5 to TRBJ2-7; TRBD1 matches 8 bases. Trimming cost V 4 bases and J 3 bases; bases outside gene matches: 15. The length of the CDR3 is 17 residues. The germline gives CDR1 SGHKS, CDR2 YYEKEE (reference sequence). The CDR3 region is CASSHDRGGDLVYEQYF. DNA of the CDR3: TGTGCCAGCAGCCATGACAGGGGTGGGGATCTGGTCTACGAGCAGTACTTC. The whole variable domain, filled in from reference TRBV5-5 and TRBJ2-7, reads DAGVTQSPTHLIKTRGQQVTLRCSPISGHKSVSWYQQVLGQGPQFIFQYYEKEERGRGNFPDRFSARQFPNYSSELNVNALLLGDSALYLCASSHDRGGDLVYEQYFGPGTRLTVT.

This sequence joins TRBV9 and TRBJ2-3; 16 bases are a match to TRBD2. V lost 4 bases, J lost 0 bases, and 14 bases stayed unmatched. Germline CDR1 and CDR2: SGDLS and YYNGEE. This CDR3 comprises 21 residues. The DNA of the CDR3 is TGTGCCAGCAGCCAATCGACTCCGGGACTAGCGGGGGGGACTAGCACAGATACGCAGTATTTT. Its translation: CASSQSTPGLAGGTSTDTQYF.

This chain links TRBV6-6 with TRBJ1-3; D possibly corresponds to TRBD1 (5 bases). The V end was cut by 2 bases, the J end by 1 base, with 6 bases between. The germline V gene encodes CDR1 MNHNY and CDR2 SVGAGI (reference sequence). The CDR3 contains 14 residues. The CDR3 protein is CASSYRGSGNTIYF. CDR3 nucleotide sequence: TGTGCCAGCAGTTACAGGGGATCTGGAAACACCATATATTTT.

V and J are TRBV29-1 and TRBJ2-3; D not certain. In germline, CDR1 is SQVTM, CDR2 ANQGSEA. The CDR3 consists of 13 residues. Trimming left V 5 bases short and J 2 bases short, with 11 bases between. The CDR3 region is CSVIGRHTDTQYF. The CDR3 DNA reads as TGCAGCGTTATTGGCAGACACACAGATACGCAGTATTTT.

This clone was counted between two and nine times. The CDR3 spells CASSAGRRNEQFF. The CDR3 DNA follows: TGTGCCAGCAGCGCGGGGCGACGGAATGAGCAGTTCTTC. The chain recombines TRBV6-5 with TRBJ2-1; D possibly corresponds to TRBD2 (6 bases). The germline gives CDR1 MNHEY, CDR2 SVGAGI. Trimming took 6 bases from V and 7 from J, leaving 13 bases between them. The CDR3 contains 13 residues.

This clone has a handful of counts. J is TRBJ1-1 and V is TRBV7-6; D remains unclear. The germline gives CDR1 SGHVS, CDR2 FNYEAQ. Trimming took off 1 base at V and 1 base at J, with 4 bases between the two ends. This CDR3 spans 13 amino acids. In DNA form, the CDR3 reads TGTGCCAGCAGCTTAGATCAGAACACTGAAGCTTTCTTT. Amino acids: CASSLDQNTEAFF.

The chain couples TRBV7-6 to TRBJ1-6; tentative D call: TRBD1 (6 bases). Per the germline V gene, CDR1 is SGHVS and CDR2 is FNYEAQ. Trimming shortened V by 1 base and J by 7 bases, and 11 bases separated the two germline ends. The CDR3 is made up of 15 amino acids. The CDR3 coding sequence is TGTGCCAGCAGCTTAGGCCACGGACAGAATTCACCCCTCCACTTT. The encoded protein is CASSLGHGQNSPLHF.

The chain couples TRBV11-3 to TRBJ1-1; no firm D call. CDR3 size: 13 residues. The V end was cut by 4 bases, the J end by 1 base, with 7 bases between. Germline V lookup: CDR1 SGHNT, CDR2 YENEEA. The CDR3 nucleotides are TGTGCCAGCAGCTCACAGAGGAACACTGAAGCTTTCTTT. Its protein product is CASSSQRNTEAFF.

V usage is TRBV6-5 and J usage is TRBJ1-2; tentative D call: TRBD1 (6 bases). Germline CDR1 reads MNHEY; CDR2 reads SVGAGI. Trimming took 5 bases from V and 7 from J, leaving 14 bases between them. There are 13 residues in the CDR3. The chain's CDR3 is CASSKPRGGGYTF. CDR3 nucleotides: TGTGCCAGCAGTAAACCACGAGGGGGTGGCTACACCTTC.

This sequence joins TRBV7-2 and TRBJ1-5; 8 nucleotides line up with TRBD1. Losses at the gene ends were 5 bases for V and 4 bases for J; bases not matched to a gene: 1. The CDR3 length is 13 residues. Germline assignment: CDR1 SGHTA and CDR2 FQGNSA. CDR3 in DNA: TGTGCCAGCAGCGACAGGGGTAATCAGCCCCAGCATTTT. Protein product: CASSDRGNQPQHF.

This chain connects TRBV5-4 to TRBJ1-1, with a tentative D call TRBD1 (6 bases). V was cut by 7 bases and J by 0 bases, with 31 bases left in between. The germline CDR1 and CDR2 sequences are SGHNT and YYREEE (reference sequence). CDR3 length equals 20 residues. The CDR3 protein is CASPLGSADRPTPMNTEAFF. The CDR3 region has the DNA TGTGCCAGCCCCCTCGGTTCGGCCGACAGGCCAACCCCCATGAACACTGAAGCTTTCTTT.